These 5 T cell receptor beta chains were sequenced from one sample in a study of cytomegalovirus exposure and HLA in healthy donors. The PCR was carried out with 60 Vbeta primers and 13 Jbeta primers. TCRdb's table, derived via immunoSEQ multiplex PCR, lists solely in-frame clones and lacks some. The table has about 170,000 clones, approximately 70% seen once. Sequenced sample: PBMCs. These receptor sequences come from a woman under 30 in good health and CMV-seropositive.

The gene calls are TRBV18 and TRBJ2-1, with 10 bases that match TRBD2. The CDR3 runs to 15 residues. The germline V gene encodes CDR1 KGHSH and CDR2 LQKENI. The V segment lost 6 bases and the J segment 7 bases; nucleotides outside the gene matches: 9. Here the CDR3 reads CASSLTSGAGNEQFF. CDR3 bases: TGTGCCAGCTCCCTAACTAGCGGGGCGGGAAATGAGCAGTTCTTC.

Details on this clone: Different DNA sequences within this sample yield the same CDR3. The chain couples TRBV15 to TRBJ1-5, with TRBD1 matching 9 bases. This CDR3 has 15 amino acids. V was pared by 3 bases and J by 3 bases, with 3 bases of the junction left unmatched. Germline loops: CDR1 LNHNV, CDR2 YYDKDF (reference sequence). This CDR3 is CATSRDRGSNQPQHF. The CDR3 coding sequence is TGTGCCACCAGCAGGGACAGGGGCTCCAATCAGCCCCAGCATTTT.

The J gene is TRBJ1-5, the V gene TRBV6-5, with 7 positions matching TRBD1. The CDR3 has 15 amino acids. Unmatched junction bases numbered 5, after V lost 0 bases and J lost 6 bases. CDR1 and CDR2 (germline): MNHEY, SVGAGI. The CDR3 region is CASSYSYRGGQPQHF. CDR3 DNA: TGTGCCAGCAGTTACTCGTACAGGGGAGGTCAGCCCCAGCATTTT.

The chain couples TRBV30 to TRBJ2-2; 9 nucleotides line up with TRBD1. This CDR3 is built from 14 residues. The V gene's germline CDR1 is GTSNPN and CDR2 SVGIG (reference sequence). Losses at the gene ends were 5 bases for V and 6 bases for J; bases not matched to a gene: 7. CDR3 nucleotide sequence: TGTGCCTGGGACAGGGGGAAGGGGGCCGGGGAGCTGTTTTTT. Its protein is CAWDRGKGAGELFF.

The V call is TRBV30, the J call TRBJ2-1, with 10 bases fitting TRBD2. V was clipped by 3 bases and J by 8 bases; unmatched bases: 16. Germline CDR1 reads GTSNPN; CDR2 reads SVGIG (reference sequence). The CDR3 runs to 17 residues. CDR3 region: CAWRDYSGGAGIDEQFF. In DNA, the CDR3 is TGTGCCTGGAGGGATTACAGCGGGGGGGCCGGGATAGATGAGCAGTTCTTC.